The T cell receptor (beta chain) under discussion was sequenced for a study of OX40 agonist ivuxolimab in advanced cancers. Study-wide results and limits: With doses of 0.1 to 3.0 mg/kg, CD4+ and CD8+ blood T cells had undergone clonal expansion by week 6.

TCRdb keeps only in-frame clones here, not all; method: immunoSEQ multiplex PCR. The sample lists around 46,000 clones; 89% were seen once. Regarding this clone: The target antigen is unknown.

The material was CD4+ or CD8+ T cells sorted from blood, obtained in a trial of the OX40 agonist ivuxolimab. The TCR originated in an adult with an advanced solid tumor such as melanoma, head and neck, liver or kidney cancer.

The DNA for the CDR3 is TGTGCCAGCATGTGGGGGGCCAACGGGGAGCTGTTTTTT. Protein: CASMWGANGELFF. This rearrangement joins TRBV6-5 to TRBJ2-2; tentatively, D is TRBD1 or TRBD2 (6 bases each). V lost 7 bases and J lost 7, with 13 bases in between. This CDR3 is 13 amino acids long. Germline CDR1 is MNHEY and CDR2 is SVGAGI.